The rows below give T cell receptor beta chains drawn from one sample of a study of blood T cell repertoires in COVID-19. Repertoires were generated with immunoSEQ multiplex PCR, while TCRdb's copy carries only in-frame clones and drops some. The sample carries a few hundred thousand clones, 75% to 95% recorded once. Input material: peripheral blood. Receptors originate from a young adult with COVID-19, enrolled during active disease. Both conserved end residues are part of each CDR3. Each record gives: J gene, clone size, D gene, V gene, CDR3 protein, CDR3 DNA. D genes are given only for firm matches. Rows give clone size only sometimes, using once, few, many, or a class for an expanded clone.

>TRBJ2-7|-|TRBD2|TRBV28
CASSQALAGLGQYF
TGTGCCAGCTCTCAGGCCCTAGCGGGGTTAGGGCAGTACTTC
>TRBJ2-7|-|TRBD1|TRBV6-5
CASTRDRGYEQYF
TGTGCCAGCACCCGGGACAGGGGATACGAGCAGTACTTC
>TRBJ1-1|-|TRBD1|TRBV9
CASSSRTGDTEAFF
TGTGCCAGCAGCTCCCGTACAGGGGACACTGAAGCTTTCTTT
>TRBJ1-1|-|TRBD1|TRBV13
CASSDRDRNTEAFF
TGTGCCAGCAGCGACCGGGACAGGAACACTGAAGCTTTCTTT
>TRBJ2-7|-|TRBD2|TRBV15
CATSPRLAGGDEQYF
TGTGCCACCAGCCCTCGGCTAGCGGGAGGGGACGAGCAGTACTTC
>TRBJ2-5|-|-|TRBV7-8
CASSYQGFEETQYF
TGTGCCAGCAGCTATCAGGGATTCGAAGAGACCCAGTACTTC
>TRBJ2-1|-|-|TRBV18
CASSPPGRNNEQFF
TGTGCCAGCTCACCACCGGGGAGGAACAATGAGCAGTTCTTC
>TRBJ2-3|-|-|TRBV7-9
CASSKRGRVSSSTDTQYF
TGTGCCAGCAGCAAAAGGGGTCGGGTCTCTTCTAGCACAGATACGCAGTATTTT
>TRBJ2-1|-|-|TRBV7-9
CASSLRAARGDQFF
TGTGCCAGCAGCTTACGGGCCGCCCGCGGGGACCAGTTCTTC
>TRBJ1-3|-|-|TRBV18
CASSPRFSDRPSGNTIYF
TGTGCCAGCTCACCCCGATTCTCTGACAGGCCCTCTGGAAACACCATATATTTT
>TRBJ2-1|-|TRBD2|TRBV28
CASSTKRDPLYNEQFF
TGTGCCAGCAGTACAAAGCGGGACCCCCTCTACAATGAGCAGTTCTTC
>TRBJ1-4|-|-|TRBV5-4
CASSSISQGFANEKLFF
TGTGCCAGCAGCTCAATATCACAGGGTTTCGCGAATGAAAAACTGTTTTTT
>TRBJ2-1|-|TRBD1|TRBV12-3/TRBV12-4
CASDRGNEQFF
TGTGCCAGCGACAGGGGTAATGAGCAGTTCTTC
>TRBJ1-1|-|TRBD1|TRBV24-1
CATSDRRQGGVRAFF
TGTGCCACCAGTGATCGTCGACAGGGGGGGGTTCGAGCTTTCTTT
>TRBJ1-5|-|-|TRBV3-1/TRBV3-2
CASSQESGQPQHF
TGTGCCAGCAGCCAAGAGTCCGGTCAGCCCCAGCATTTT
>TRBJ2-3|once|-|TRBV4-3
CASSQDFSDSTDTQYF
TGCGCCAGCAGCCAAGATTTCAGCGACAGCACAGATACGCAGTATTTT
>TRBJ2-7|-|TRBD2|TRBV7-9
CASSSPRGRADPFGEQYF
TGTGCCAGCAGCTCCCCTCGCGGGAGGGCCGATCCCTTTGGGGAGCAGTACTTC
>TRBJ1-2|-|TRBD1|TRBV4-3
CASSLQPTGISGYTF
TGCGCCAGCAGTCTACAACCGACAGGGATTAGTGGCTACACCTTC
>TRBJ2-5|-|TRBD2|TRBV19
CASSNPGGVGETQYF
TGTGCCAGTAGTAACCCGGGGGGAGTCGGAGAGACCCAGTACTTC
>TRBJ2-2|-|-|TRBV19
CASSRYTENTGELFF
TGTGCCAGTAGTAGGTACACAGAAAACACCGGGGAGCTGTTTTTT
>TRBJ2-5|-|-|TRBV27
CASSYTGSQETQYF
TGTGCCAGCAGTTACACCGGGAGTCAAGAGACCCAGTACTTC
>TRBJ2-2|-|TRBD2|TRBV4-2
CASSQDLASGSFAGELFF
TGTGCCAGCAGCCAAGATCTAGCGAGCGGGAGCTTTGCCGGGGAGCTGTTTTTT
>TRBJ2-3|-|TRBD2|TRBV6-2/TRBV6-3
CASSSPPGLAAGGSTDTQYF
TGTGCCAGCAGTTCGCCTCCGGGACTAGCGGCGGGTGGTAGCACAGATACGCAGTATTTT
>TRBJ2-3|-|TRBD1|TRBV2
CASSDGQGADTQYF
TGTGCCAGCAGTGACGGACAGGGGGCAGATACGCAGTATTTT
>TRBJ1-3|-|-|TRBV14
CASSQGEFSGNTIYF
TGTGCCAGCAGCCAAGGAGAATTCTCTGGAAACACCATATATTTT
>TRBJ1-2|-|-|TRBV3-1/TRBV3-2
CASSQVVGGSGGYTF
TGTGCCAGCAGCCAAGTGGTAGGCGGGAGCGGGGGCTACACCTTC
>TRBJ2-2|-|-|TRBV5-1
CASSDTGLGTGELFF
TGCGCCAGCAGCGATACAGGGTTGGGCACCGGGGAGCTGTTTTTT
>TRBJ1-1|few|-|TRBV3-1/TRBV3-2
CASSAGRWTEAFF
TGTGCCAGCTCGGCTGGGAGGTGGACTGAAGCTTTCTTT
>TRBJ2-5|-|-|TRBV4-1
CASSQDMREETQYF
TGCGCCAGCAGCCAAGATATGAGAGAAGAGACCCAGTACTTC
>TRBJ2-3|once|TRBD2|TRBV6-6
CASSYPAGSTDTQYF
TGTGCCAGCAGTTATCCAGCGGGGAGCACAGATACGCAGTATTTT
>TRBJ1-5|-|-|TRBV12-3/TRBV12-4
CASTLTENQPQHF
TGTGCCAGCACCCTGACAGAAAATCAGCCCCAGCATTTT
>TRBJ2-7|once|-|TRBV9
CASSSRQAQSYEQYF
TGTGCCAGCAGCTCGCGACAGGCTCAAAGCTACGAGCAGTACTTC
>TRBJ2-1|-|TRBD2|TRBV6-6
CASEKGLAGDNEQFF
TGTGCCAGCGAGAAGGGACTAGCGGGGGACAATGAGCAGTTCTTC
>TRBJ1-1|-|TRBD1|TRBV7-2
CASSPKGGRGHTEAFF
TGTGCCAGCAGCCCTAAGGGGGGCAGGGGGCACACTGAAGCTTTCTTT
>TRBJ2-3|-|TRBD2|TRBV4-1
CASSPHLAGEGFSTDTQYF
TGCGCCAGCAGCCCCCATTTAGCGGGAGAGGGATTTAGCACAGATACGCAGTATTTT
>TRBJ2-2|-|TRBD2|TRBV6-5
CASPGSGSITGELFF
TGTGCCAGCCCTGGGAGCGGGAGTATCACCGGGGAGCTGTTTTTT
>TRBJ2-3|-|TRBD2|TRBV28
CASSSPLALPKDTQYF
TGTGCCAGCAGTTCCCCACTAGCGCTCCCAAAGGATACGCAGTATTTT
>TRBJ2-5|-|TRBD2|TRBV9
CASSVGWLAGGETQYF
TGTGCCAGCAGCGTAGGCTGGCTAGCGGGAGGAGAGACCCAGTACTTC
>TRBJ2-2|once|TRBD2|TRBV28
CASSTGTSGGGATGELFF
TGTGCCAGCAGTACCGGGACTAGCGGGGGAGGAGCCACCGGGGAGCTGTTTTTT
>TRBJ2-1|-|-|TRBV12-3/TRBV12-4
CASSFTQNNEQFF
TGTGCCAGCAGTTTCACACAGAACAATGAGCAGTTCTTC
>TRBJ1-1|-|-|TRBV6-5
CASSYNRQNTEAFF
TGTGCCAGCAGTTACAACAGGCAGAACACTGAAGCTTTCTTT
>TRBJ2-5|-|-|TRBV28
CASSTRQGGKETQYF
TGTGCCAGCAGCACCCGACAGGGAGGAAAGGAGACCCAGTACTTC
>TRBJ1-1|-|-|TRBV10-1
CASSTTGDTEAFF
TGCGCCAGCAGTACCACGGGGGACACTGAAGCTTTCTTT
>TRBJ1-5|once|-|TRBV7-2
CASSLDGNQPQHF
TGTGCCAGCAGCTTAGACGGGAATCAGCCCCAGCATTTT
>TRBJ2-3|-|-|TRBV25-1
CASSGPSTDTQYF
TGTGCCAGTTCAGGGCCTTCCACAGATACGCAGTATTTT
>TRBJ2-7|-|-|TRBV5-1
CASSQGTAGGEQYF
TGCGCCAGCAGCCAAGGGACAGCGGGTGGCGAGCAGTACTTC